The table lists the clone carrying this T cell receptor beta chain with a count of one. The data are from a study of blood T cell repertoires in COVID-19. Study details: Researchers got acute and convalescent COVID-19 samples from the United States, Italy and Spain. Sources were T cells, B-cell-depleted T cells, or PBMCs; the material itself was cDNA or gDNA.

Original processing methods: Reference gene primer amplification gave nucleated cell count estimates. Sequencing was performed with immunoSEQ multiplex PCR; in TCRdb, only in-frame clones are kept and a portion is missing. That table supplies the V and J calls and clone size; D and trimming were determined from the DNA. The sample lists about 48,000 clones, approximately 80% seen once, with roughly a fifth in the top ten. Sequencing was done on a sample of peripheral blood. The sequence was collected from a human donor with active or convalescent COVID-19. The donor label of this sample is uncertain.

The CDR3 DNA follows: TGCGCCAGCAGCCAAGAGGTGCGCACGGATCAGCCCCAGCATTTT. It yields the protein CASSQEVRTDQPQHF. V usage is TRBV4-3 and J usage is TRBJ1-5; the D is unclear. This CDR3 has 15 residues. Germline V gene sequence: CDR1 LGHNA, CDR2 YSLEER. The germline V and J ends were trimmed by 0 bases and 5 bases, with 11 bases remaining between them.